A single T cell receptor (beta chain) is shown here with its context. This specimen comes from a study of blood T cell repertoires in COVID-19. The overall study: COVID-19 samples collected from the United States, Italy and Spain covered acute and convalescent phases. T cells, B-cell-depleted T cells, or PBMCs supplied cDNA or gDNA.

Source study methods: For nucleated cells, counts were estimated from reference gene primer amplification. Profiled with immunoSEQ multiplex PCR; TCRdb holds only in-frame clones, not every one. V and J calls and clone size are given by that table; D and trimming were obtained from the DNA. The sample yields about 210,000 clones, 80% to 90% seen once. Trimming cost V 2 bases and J 5 bases, with 19 bases left between them. This CDR3 has 16 amino acids. Germline-derived CDR1 and CDR2 are SGHTA and FQGTGA. This receptor was obtained from a man aged 50 to 60 with active or convalescent COVID-19. Sequencing input: peripheral blood. The chain combines TRBV7-3 with TRBJ2-7; D perhaps matches TRBD2 (5 bases). The CDR3, as DNA: TGTGCCAGCAGCTTACCGCTCGGCGATCGAGGGAACGAGCAGTACGTC. This gives the protein CASSLPLGDRGNEQYV.